The 15 T cell receptor beta chains below were found in one sample sequenced in a study of CD8 T cells in Susac syndrome. cDNA came from approximately 0.5 to 1 ug RNA primed by random hexamers. TCRdb analysed the immunoSEQ multiplex PCR reads with MiXCR anew, one entry per CDR3 protein. The profile shows under 150,000 distinct CDR3 sequences, around 95% of them singletons. The sequenced sample was CD4+ T cells from PBMCs. The receptors stem from a human donor with Susac syndrome.

The gene calls are TRBV7-2 and TRBJ2-7; D perhaps matches TRBD1 (6 bases). CDR1 and CDR2 (germline): SGHTA, FQGNSA. The CDR3 sequence is 12 residues long. With 4 bases removed from V and 6 bases from J, the gap between germline ends came to 10 bases. In nucleotides, the CDR3 is TGTGCCAGCAGCTACAGGGAAGGCGAGCAGTACTTC. Its translation: CASSYREGEQYF.

This sequence joins TRBV2 and TRBJ2-3; 7 nucleotides align to TRBD2. The CDR3 covers 13 residues. The V gene's germline CDR1 is SNHLY and CDR2 FYNNEI. Trimming removed 7 bases from V and 2 bases from J; junction bases left unmatched: 3. The CDR3 loop reads CASIAGLTDTQYF. CDR3 DNA: TGTGCCAGCATAGCGGGCCTCACAGATACGCAGTATTTT.

Comment on this clonotype: One end of the junction fails to match germline, which may point to a read error. This chain uses TRBV5-6 with TRBJ1-5; 10 bases align to TRBD1. There are 16 residues in the CDR3. Germline V gene lookup returns CDR1 SGHDT and CDR2 YYEEEE. The CDR3 here is CASSLYGTGGNQPQHF. In DNA form, the CDR3 reads TGTGCTAGCAGCTTATATGGGACAGGGGGCAATCAGCCCCAGCATTTT.

The chain joins TRBV7-9 to TRBJ2-1; maybe TRBD2 (6 bases). Trimming cost V 5 bases and J 5 bases, with 13 bases left between them. Germline values: CDR1 SEHNR, CDR2 FQNEAQ (reference sequence). The CDR3 is 14 residues long. The CDR3 sequence is CASSRDSSNNEQFF. CDR3 bases: TGTGCCAGCAGCCGGGACTCCTCAAACAATGAGCAGTTCTTC.

The chain is built from TRBV2 and TRBJ2-1; 11 positions agree with TRBD2. CDR3 length: 13 amino acids. From germline, CDR1 is SNHLY and CDR2 FYNNEI. With 11 bases clipped from V and 3 bases from J, the junction kept 3 bases outside the gene matches. The CDR3 region has the DNA TGTGCCGACGGGACTAGCGGCTACAATGAGCAGTTCTTC. It specifies CADGTSGYNEQFF.

A few counts support this clonotype. The rearrangement links TRBV29-1 to TRBJ2-7, with 9 nucleotides matching TRBD1. This CDR3 has 12 amino acids. The germline V gene has CDR1 SQVTM and CDR2 ANQGSEA. V trimming: 7 bases; J trimming: 2 bases; junction bases outside the gene matches: 3. The CDR3 region has the DNA TGCAGCGCCGACAGGGGGGCCTACGAGCAGTACTTC. This gives the protein CSADRGAYEQYF.

The chain carries TRBV4-1 and TRBJ2-7; D gene uncertain. There are 13 residues in the CDR3. Germline V gene lookup returns CDR1 MGHRA and CDR2 YSYEKL. Trimming removed 4 bases at V and 2 bases at J, with 9 bases between. This CDR3 is CASSPFGTYEQYF. The CDR3, as DNA: TGCGCCAGCAGCCCCTTTGGGACCTACGAGCAGTACTTC.

Note on this clonotype: One end of the junction is discordant with germline, which a read error may explain. The V and J genes are TRBV7-3 and TRBJ2-1; D possibly uses TRBD1 or TRBD2 (5 bases each). The CDR3 is 14 residues long. The V gene's germline CDR1 is SGHTA and CDR2 FQGTGA. Written as DNA, the CDR3 is TGTGCCAGCAGCTTAAACGGGGCGACGGCATGGCAGTCCTTC. Its protein is CASSLNGATAWQSF.

In this sample, this clonotype turned up once. The chain joins TRBV20-1 to TRBJ2-7, with TRBD1 matching 7 bases. Germline V gene data show CDR1 as DFQATT and CDR2 as SNEGSKA (reference sequence). Trimming at V came to 1 base and at J to 6 bases, leaving 6 bases not matched to a gene. The CDR3 spans 13 residues. The CDR3 sequence is CSARAWQGVEQYF. The CDR3 DNA follows: TGCAGTGCTAGAGCTTGGCAGGGGGTCGAGCAGTACTTC.

This rearrangement joins TRBV12-5 to TRBJ2-3; D perhaps matches TRBD2 (5 bases). V gave up 2 bases and J gave up 2 bases, with 11 bases separating them. The CDR3 runs to 15 residues. Germline V lookup: CDR1 LGHNT, CDR2 FRNRAP. The CDR3 loop is CASGLWLAVTDTQYF. Written as DNA, the CDR3 is TGTGCTAGTGGTTTGTGGCTAGCTGTCACAGATACGCAGTATTTT.

The chain has TRBV24-1 and TRBJ2-5, with TRBD2 identical over 12 bases. The CDR3 contains 15 residues. Looked up from germline, CDR1 is KGHDR and CDR2 is SFDVKD. After removal of 9 bases from V and 0 bases from J, the junction contained 4 bases not matched to a gene. CDR3 protein: CATQRTSGNQETQYF. CDR3 DNA: TGTGCCACCCAGAGGACTAGCGGGAACCAAGAGACCCAGTACTTC.

The rearrangement links TRBV27 to TRBJ1-5, with D tentatively TRBD1 (5 bases). Germline V gene sequence: CDR1 MNHEY, CDR2 SMNVEV (reference sequence). Deletions cut 7 bases from V and 1 base from J, with 8 bases between. The length of the CDR3 is 13 residues. The CDR3: CASKQGSNQPQHF. The DNA for the CDR3 is TGTGCCAGCAAGCAGGGCAGCAATCAGCCCCAGCATTTT.

The chain links TRBV5-4 to TRBJ1-4; weak D call: TRBD1 (5 bases). V lost 1 base, J lost 10 bases, and 8 bases lay in between. Germline lookup yields CDR1 SGHNT and CDR2 YYREEE (reference sequence). CDR3 length: 12 residues. DNA of the CDR3: TGTGCCAGCAGCTTGCGACAGATAAAACTGTTTTTT. Translating gives CASSLRQIKLFF.

The chain combines TRBV20-1 with TRBJ2-7; TRBD1 matches at 7 bases. Germline CDR1 reads DFQATT; CDR2 reads SNEGSKA (reference sequence). The CDR3 totals 14 residues. J lost 0 bases, V lost 6 bases, and 8 bases had no gene match. CDR3 DNA sequence: TGCAGTGCCCCCCGGGGACAGAACTCCTACGAGCAGTACTTC. Translating gives CSAPRGQNSYEQYF.

The chain links TRBV5-1 to TRBJ1-5; D unresolved. CDR3 length: 13 residues. The ends were cut back, 3 bases at V and 4 bases at J, with 8 bases in the middle. Germline lookup yields CDR1 SGHRS and CDR2 YFSETQ. This chain's CDR3 is CASSSDWNQPQHF. Written as DNA, the CDR3 is TGCGCCAGCAGCTCGGACTGGAATCAGCCCCAGCATTTT. The full variable domain, with the rest looked up from reference TRBV5-1 and TRBJ1-5, is KAGVTQTPRYLIKTRGQQVTLSCSPISGHRSVSWYQQTPGQGLQFLFEYFSETQRNKGNFPGRFSGRQFSNSRSEMNVSTLELGDSALYLCASSSDWNQPQHFGDGTRLSIL.